The entry below describes one TCR beta chain. Its antigen is undetermined. This sample is part of a study of chemoradiotherapy in HPV16-positive cancers. On the study more broadly: Candidate HPV-specific T-cell clones and common TCR motifs came from functional assays in a couple of HPV16-positive patients. Findings of the study overall: Functional assays defining HPV-specific T cells used only a couple of HPV16-positive patients.

Repeated repertoire sampling spanned the course of chemoradiotherapy. Sequencing used immunoSEQ multiplex PCR; TCRdb keeps in-frame clones, though not all of them. The data contain 20,000 or so clones, over 75% of them singletons. Trimming left V 3 bases short and J 9 bases short, with 30 bases between. Germline-derived CDR1 and CDR2 are LGHNA and YSLEER. The CDR3 is made up of 19 amino acids. Here the sequenced sample was blood, taken from a patient who underwent chemoradiotherapy. This clonotype was sampled from a human donor with HPV-associated anogenital cancer. V is TRBV4-3 and J is TRBJ2-1, with D perhaps TRBD1 or TRBD2 (7 bases each). The CDR3 reads CASSQGSGGAGDPWGEQFF. The CDR3 DNA follows: TGCGCCAGCAGCCAGGGATCAGGGGGGGCGGGAGATCCCTGGGGTGAGCAGTTCTTC.